This T cell receptor (beta chain) was profiled in a study of spatial heterogeneity in lung cancer. Using its own MiXCR run on the 5' RACE reads, TCRdb lists one record per CDR3 protein. The table includes thousands of distinct CDR3 sequences, about 48% detected once. The time point is: sample taken at primary tumor resection. From tumor, nontumor lung or frozen PBMC, whole RNA was taken unsorted for sequencing. The cohort: approximately 66 early-stage, untreated non-small cell lung cancer patients. This clonotype was counted only a few times. This beta chain came through as a stray read in a library set up for alpha chains, and its size says little. This CDR3 region has 11 residues. Germline CDR1 SQVTM, CDR2 ANQGSEA. The junction had 3 bases not matched to a gene; V was cut back by 6 bases and J by 8 bases.

The chain has TRBV29-1 and TRBJ2-1, with 8 bases matching TRBD1. The origin of this receptor is a female donor with early-stage non-small cell lung cancer. The source material was PBMCs, sampled at surgery. The CDR3: CSVTGVDEQFF. The CDR3 coding sequence is TGCAGCGTGACAGGGGTGGATGAGCAGTTCTTC.